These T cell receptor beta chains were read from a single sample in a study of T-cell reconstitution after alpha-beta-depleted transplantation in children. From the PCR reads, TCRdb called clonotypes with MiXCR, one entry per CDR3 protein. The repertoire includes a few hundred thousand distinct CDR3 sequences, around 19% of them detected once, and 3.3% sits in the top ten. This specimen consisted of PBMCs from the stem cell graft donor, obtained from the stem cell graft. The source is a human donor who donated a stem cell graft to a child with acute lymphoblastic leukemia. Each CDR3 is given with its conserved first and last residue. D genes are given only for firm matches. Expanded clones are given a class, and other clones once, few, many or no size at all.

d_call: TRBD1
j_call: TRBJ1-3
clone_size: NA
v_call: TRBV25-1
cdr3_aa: CASSAQGAGNTIYF
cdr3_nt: TGTGCCAGCAGTGCACAGGGGGCTGGAAACACCATATATTTT

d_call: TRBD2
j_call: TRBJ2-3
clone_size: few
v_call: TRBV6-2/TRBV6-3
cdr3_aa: CASSPAGTYTDTQYF
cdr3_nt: TGTGCCAGCAGCCCAGCGGGGACGTACACAGATACGCAGTATTTT

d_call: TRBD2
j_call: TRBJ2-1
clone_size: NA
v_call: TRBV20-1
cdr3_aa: CSASQLAGGDEQFF
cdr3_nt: TGCAGTGCTAGCCAACTAGCGGGAGGCGATGAGCAGTTCTTC

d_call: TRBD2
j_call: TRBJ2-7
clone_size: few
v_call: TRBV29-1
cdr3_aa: CSVESPSGSYEQYF
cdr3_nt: TGCAGCGTTGAATCCCCCAGCGGGAGCTACGAGCAGTACTTC

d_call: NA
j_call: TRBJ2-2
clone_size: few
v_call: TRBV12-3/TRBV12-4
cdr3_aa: CASSLKGGGGTGELFF
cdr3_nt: TGTGCCAGCAGTTTAAAGGGTGGGGGAGGCACCGGGGAGCTGTTTTTT

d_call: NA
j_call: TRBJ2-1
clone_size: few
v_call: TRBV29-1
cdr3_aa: CSVGRVGATQFWEQFF
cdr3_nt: TGCAGCGTTGGTCGGGTTGGGGCCACCCAATTCTGGGAGCAGTTCTTC

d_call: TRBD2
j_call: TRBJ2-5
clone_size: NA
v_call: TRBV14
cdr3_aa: CASSHLAGGQETQYF
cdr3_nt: TGTGCCAGCAGCCATCTAGCGGGAGGCCAAGAGACCCAGTACTTC

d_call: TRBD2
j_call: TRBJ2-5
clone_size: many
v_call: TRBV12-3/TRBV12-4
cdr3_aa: CASRTSSGKETQYF
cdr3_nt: TGTGCCAGCAGAACGTCAAGCGGGAAAGAGACCCAGTACTTC

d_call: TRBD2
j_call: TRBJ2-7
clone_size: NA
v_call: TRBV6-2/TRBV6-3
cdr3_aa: CASSFLAGGGYEQYF
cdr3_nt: TGTGCCAGCAGTTTCCTGGCGGGAGGGGGTTACGAGCAGTACTTC

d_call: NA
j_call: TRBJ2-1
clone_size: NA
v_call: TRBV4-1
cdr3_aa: CASSQVDREYNEQFF
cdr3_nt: TGCGCCAGCAGCCAAGTAGACCGGGAGTACAATGAGCAGTTCTTC

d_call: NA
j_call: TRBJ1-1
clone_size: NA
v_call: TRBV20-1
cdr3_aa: CSARASIGANTEAFF
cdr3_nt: TGCAGTGCTAGAGCCTCCATCGGGGCGAACACTGAAGCTTTCTTT

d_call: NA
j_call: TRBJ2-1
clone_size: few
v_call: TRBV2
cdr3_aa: CASTREGEQFF
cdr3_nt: TGTGCCAGCACCCGGGAAGGGGAGCAGTTCTTC

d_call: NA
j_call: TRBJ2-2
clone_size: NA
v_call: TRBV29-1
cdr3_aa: CSASVGSNTGELFF
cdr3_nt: TGCAGCGCCTCCGTTGGGTCGAACACCGGGGAGCTGTTTTTT

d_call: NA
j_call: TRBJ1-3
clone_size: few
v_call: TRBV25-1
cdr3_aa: CASSPSRGLARSGNTIYF
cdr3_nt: TGTGCCAGCAGTCCATCCCGTGGCCTGGCCCGCTCTGGAAACACCATATATTTT

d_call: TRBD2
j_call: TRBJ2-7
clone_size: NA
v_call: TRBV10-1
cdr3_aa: CASSESRLAGAYEQYF
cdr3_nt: TGCGCCAGCAGTGAGTCGCGTCTAGCGGGAGCGTACGAGCAGTACTTC

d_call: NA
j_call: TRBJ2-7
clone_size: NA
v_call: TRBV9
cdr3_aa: CASSVEGQAYEQYF
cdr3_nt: TGTGCCAGCAGCGTAGAAGGACAAGCCTACGAGCAGTACTTC

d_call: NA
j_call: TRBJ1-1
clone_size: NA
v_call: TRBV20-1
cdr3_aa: CSAILNTEAFF
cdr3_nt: TGCAGTGCTATTTTAAACACTGAAGCTTTCTTT

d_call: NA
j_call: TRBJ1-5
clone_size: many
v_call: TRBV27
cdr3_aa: CASSLLGQPQHF
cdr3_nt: TGCGCCAGCAGCTTGTTGGGTCAGCCCCAGCATTTT

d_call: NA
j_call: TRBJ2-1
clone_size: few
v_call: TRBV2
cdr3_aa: CASGPGTPYVEQFF
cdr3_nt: TGTGCCAGCGGGCCCGGGACCCCATACGTTGAGCAGTTCTTC

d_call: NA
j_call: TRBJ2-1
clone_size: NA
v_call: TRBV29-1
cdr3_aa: CSVLGRFNEQFF
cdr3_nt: TGCAGCGTCCTGGGCCGCTTCAATGAGCAGTTCTTC

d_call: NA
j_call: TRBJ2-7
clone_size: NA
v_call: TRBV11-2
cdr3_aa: CASSFSGGMSYEQYF
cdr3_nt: TGTGCCAGCAGCTTTAGTGGGGGAATGTCCTACGAGCAGTACTTC

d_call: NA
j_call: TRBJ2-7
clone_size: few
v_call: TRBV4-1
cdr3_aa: CASSLGLNNEQYF
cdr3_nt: TGCGCCAGCAGCCTAGGACTGAACAACGAGCAGTACTTC

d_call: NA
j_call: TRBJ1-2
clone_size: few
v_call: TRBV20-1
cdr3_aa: CSARVPLADRYGYTF
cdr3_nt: TGCAGTGCTAGAGTTCCGCTCGCTGATCGATATGGCTACACCTTC

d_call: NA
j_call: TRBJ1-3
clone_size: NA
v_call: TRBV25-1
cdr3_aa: CASSEYSSGNTIYF
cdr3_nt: TGTGCCAGCAGTGAATACAGCTCTGGAAACACCATATATTTT

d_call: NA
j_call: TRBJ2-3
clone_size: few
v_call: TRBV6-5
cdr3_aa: CASSYSIFDTQYF
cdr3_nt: TGTGCCAGCAGTTACAGTATCTTCGATACGCAGTATTTT

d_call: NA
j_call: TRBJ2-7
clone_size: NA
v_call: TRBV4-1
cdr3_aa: CASSQEASYEQYF
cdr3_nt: TGCGCCAGCAGCCAAGAAGCTAGCTACGAGCAGTACTTC

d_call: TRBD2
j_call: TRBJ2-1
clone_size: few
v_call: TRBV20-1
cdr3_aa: CSARDTTPGLAGVGQFF
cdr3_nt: TGCAGTGCTAGAGATACAACCCCTGGACTAGCGGGAGTGGGGCAGTTCTTC

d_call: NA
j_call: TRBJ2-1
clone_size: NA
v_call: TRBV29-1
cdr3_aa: CSVFYWGWVRDEQFF
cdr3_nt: TGCAGCGTTTTTTATTGGGGGTGGGTGCGAGATGAGCAGTTCTTC

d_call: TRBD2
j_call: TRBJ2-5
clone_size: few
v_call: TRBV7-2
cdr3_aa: CASSPRTSGSETQYF
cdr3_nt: TGTGCCAGCAGTCCTCGGACTAGCGGGTCAGAGACCCAGTACTTC

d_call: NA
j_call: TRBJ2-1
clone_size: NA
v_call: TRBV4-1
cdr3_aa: CASSLQIPEGDEQFF
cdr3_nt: TGCGCCAGCAGCCTACAAATACCCGAGGGGGATGAGCAGTTCTTC

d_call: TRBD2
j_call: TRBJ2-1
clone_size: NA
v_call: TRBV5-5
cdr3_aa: CASSFQPLAGHPLDEQFF
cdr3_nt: TGTGCCAGCAGCTTCCAACCCCTAGCGGGGCATCCCCTTGATGAGCAGTTCTTC

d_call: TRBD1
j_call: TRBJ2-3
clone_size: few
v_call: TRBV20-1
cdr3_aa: CSARSYVRDRGPTDTQYF
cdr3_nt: TGCAGTGCTAGATCATATGTCCGGGACAGGGGGCCTACAGATACGCAGTATTTT

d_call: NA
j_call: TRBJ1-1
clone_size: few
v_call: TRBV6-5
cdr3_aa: CASSYSGQIKNTEAFF
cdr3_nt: TGTGCCAGCAGTTACTCGGGACAAATAAAGAACACTGAAGCTTTCTTT

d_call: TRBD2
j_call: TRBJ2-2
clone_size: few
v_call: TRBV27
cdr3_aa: CASSSQGLVVAGELFF
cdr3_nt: TGTGCCAGCAGTTCCCAAGGACTAGTCGTGGCCGGGGAGCTGTTTTTT

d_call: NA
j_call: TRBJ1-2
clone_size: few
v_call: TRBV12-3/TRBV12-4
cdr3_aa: CAIRPQGANYGYTF
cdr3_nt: TGTGCCATCCGCCCCCAAGGGGCTAACTATGGCTACACCTTC

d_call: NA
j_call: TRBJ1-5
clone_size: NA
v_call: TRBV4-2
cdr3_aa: CASSPALTGIGDQPQHF
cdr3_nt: TGTGCCAGCAGCCCAGCATTGACAGGAATCGGGGATCAGCCCCAGCATTTT

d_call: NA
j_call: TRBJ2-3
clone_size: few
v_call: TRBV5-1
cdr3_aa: CASSPFSRVDTQYF
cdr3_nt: TGCGCCAGCAGCCCCTTTTCGAGGGTAGATACGCAGTATTTT

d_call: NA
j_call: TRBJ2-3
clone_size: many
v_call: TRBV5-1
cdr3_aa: CASSRDLGTDTQYF
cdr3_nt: TGCGCCAGCAGCCGGGACTTAGGCACAGATACGCAGTATTTT

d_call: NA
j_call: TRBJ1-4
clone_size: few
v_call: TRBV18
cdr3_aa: CASSPLNSGTEKLFF
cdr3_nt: TGTGCCAGCTCACCACTTAATTCGGGCACTGAAAAACTGTTTTTT

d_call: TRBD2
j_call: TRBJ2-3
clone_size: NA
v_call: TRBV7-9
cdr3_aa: CASSVSGLAGDFQYF
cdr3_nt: TGTGCCAGCAGCGTAAGCGGGCTAGCGGGAGATTTCCAGTATTTT

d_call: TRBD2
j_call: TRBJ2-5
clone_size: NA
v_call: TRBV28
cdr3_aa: CASSPGGEETQYF
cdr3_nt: TGTGCCAGCAGTCCGGGGGGAGAAGAGACCCAGTACTTC

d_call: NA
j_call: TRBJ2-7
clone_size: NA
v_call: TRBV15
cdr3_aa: CATSPGPPDREQYF
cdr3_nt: TGTGCCACCAGCCCGGGTCCCCCAGACAGGGAGCAGTACTTC

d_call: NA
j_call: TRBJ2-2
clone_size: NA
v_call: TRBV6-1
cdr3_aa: CASRDLRAGELFF
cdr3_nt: TGTGCCAGCAGGGACCTTAGGGCCGGGGAGCTGTTTTTT

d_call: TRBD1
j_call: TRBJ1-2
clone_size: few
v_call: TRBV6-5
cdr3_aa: CASSYGPGTGGGYTF
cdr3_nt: TGTGCCAGCAGTTACGGGCCCGGCACAGGGGGCGGCTACACCTTC

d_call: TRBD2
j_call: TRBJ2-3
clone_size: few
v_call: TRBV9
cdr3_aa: CASSVGAAGTDTQYF
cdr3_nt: TGTGCCAGCAGCGTAGGGGCAGCGGGAACCGATACGCAGTATTTT

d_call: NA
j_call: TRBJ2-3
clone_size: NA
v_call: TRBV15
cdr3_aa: CATSSSTGTSTDTQYF
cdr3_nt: TGTGCCACCAGCTCTTCGACGGGTACTAGCACAGATACGCAGTATTTT

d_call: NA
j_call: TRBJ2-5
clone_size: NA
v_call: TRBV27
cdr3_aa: CASSTGADSKETQYF
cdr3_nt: TGTGCCAGCAGCACGGGAGCGGACAGCAAAGAGACCCAGTACTTC

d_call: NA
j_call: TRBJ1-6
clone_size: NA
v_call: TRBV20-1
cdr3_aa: CSARRQRNSPLHF
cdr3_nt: TGCAGTGCTAGACGACAGAGAAATTCACCCCTCCACTTT

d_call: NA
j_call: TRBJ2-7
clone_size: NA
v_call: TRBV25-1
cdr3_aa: CASSEGGAEGKNLLEQYF
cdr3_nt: TGTGCCAGCAGTGAAGGGGGGGCCGAGGGGAAAAACCTCCTCGAGCAGTACTTC

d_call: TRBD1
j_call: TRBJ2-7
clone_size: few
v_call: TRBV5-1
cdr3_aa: CASSLEGTGIAYEQYF
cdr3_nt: TGCGCCAGCAGCTTGGAAGGGACAGGGATTGCCTACGAGCAGTACTTC

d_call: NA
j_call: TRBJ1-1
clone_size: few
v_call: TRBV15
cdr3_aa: CATLAEGFTEAFF
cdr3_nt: TGTGCCACCTTAGCTGAGGGGTTCACTGAAGCTTTCTTT